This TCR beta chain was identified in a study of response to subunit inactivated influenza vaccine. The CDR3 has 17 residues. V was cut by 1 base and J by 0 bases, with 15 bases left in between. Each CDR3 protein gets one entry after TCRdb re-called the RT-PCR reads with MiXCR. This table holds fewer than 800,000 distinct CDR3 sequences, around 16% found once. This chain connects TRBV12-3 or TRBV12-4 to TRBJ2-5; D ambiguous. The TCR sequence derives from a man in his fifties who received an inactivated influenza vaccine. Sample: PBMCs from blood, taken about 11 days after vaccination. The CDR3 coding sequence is TGTGCCAGCAGTTTAGGCGGCGTCACCTCGGACCAAGAGACCCAGTACTTC. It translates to CASSLGGVTSDQETQYF.